The 25 T cell receptor beta chains listed next were all sequenced from one sample in a study of OX40 agonist ivuxolimab in advanced cancers. Some clones are missing from TCRdb's copy, which holds only in-frame ones; the method was immunoSEQ multiplex PCR. The data contain tens of thousands of clones, 92% of them singletons. The specimen was CD4+ or CD8+ T cells sorted from blood, collected in a trial of the OX40 agonist ivuxolimab. These receptors all come from an adult with an advanced solid tumor such as melanoma, head and neck, liver or kidney cancer.

This chain joins TRBV30 and TRBJ2-1; tentative D call: TRBD1 (6 bases). Trimming removed 1 base from V and 0 bases from J, with 13 bases in between. The CDR3 contains 16 residues. Germline V gene lookup returns CDR1 GTSNPN and CDR2 SVGIG (reference sequence). Here the CDR3 reads CAWSARRGYSYNEQFF. CDR3 DNA: TGTGCCTGGAGTGCCCGTAGGGGGTACTCCTACAATGAGCAGTTCTTC. Drawing the rest from reference TRBV30 and TRBJ2-1, the complete variable domain is SQTIHQWPATLVQPVGSPLSLECTVEGTSNPNLYWYRQAAGRGLQLLFYSVGIGQISSEVPQNLSASRPQDRQFILSSKKLLLSDSGFYLCAWSARRGYSYNEQFFGPGTRLTVL.

The V and J genes are TRBV28 and TRBJ2-7; 10 bases agree with TRBD1. V dropped 6 bases and J dropped 4; count of bases not matched to a gene: 3. This CDR3 is 13 amino acids long. The germline gives CDR1 MDHEN, CDR2 SYDVKM. The CDR3 nucleotides are TGTGCCAGCAGAGGGACAGGGGAGTACGAGCAGTACTTC. Translated, it gives CASRGTGEYEQYF.

The V gene is TRBV7-2, the J gene TRBJ2-5, with 10 nucleotides matching TRBD2. V dropped 5 bases and J dropped 3; count of bases not matched to a gene: 12. The CDR3 spans 17 residues. CDR1 and CDR2 (germline): SGHTA, FQGNSA. The CDR3 bases are TGTGCCAGCAGCCCGTCGGGGGGCGGACTAGCGGAAGAGACCCAGTACTTC. It is translated as CASSPSGGGLAEETQYF.

This clone occurred once. This chain joins TRBV7-9 and TRBJ1-5; 9 bases align to TRBD1. The V gene end was trimmed by 6 bases and the J gene end by 5 bases; junction bases not matched to a gene: 14. Germline CDR1 is SEHNR and CDR2 is FQNEAQ (reference sequence). The CDR3 contains 17 residues. CDR3 sequence: CASSRSGTGSKDQPQHF. CDR3 DNA sequence: TGTGCCAGCAGTCGGTCCGGGACAGGGTCGAAGGATCAGCCCCAGCATTTT.

The chain has TRBV7-9 and TRBJ2-7, with 8 bases aligning to TRBD2. Germline V gene data show CDR1 as SEHNR and CDR2 as FQNEAQ (reference sequence). The CDR3 covers 16 residues. Trimming removed 1 base from V and 2 bases from J; junction bases left unmatched: 7. The CDR3 here is CASSLVRAGGPYEQYF. The CDR3 nucleotides read TGTGCCAGCAGCTTAGTTAGGGCGGGAGGACCCTACGAGCAGTACTTC.

The rearrangement links TRBV7-2 to TRBJ2-3, with 11 bases matching TRBD2. This CDR3 comprises 16 residues. Per germline, CDR1 SGHTA and CDR2 FQGNSA. Trimming cost V 5 bases and J 4 bases; bases outside gene matches: 8. The CDR3 nucleotides are TGTGCCAGCAGCGCCGGACTAGCGGGTTATGCAGATACGCAGTATTTT. Translated, it gives CASSAGLAGYADTQYF.

The chain carries TRBV7-9 and TRBJ1-2; D remains unclear. This CDR3 has 14 residues. Trimming removed 2 bases from V and 2 bases from J, with 9 bases in between. Per the germline V gene, CDR1 is SEHNR and CDR2 is FQNEAQ (reference sequence). This chain's CDR3 is CASSLIETNYGYTF. CDR3 DNA: TGTGCCAGCAGCTTAATAGAAACAAACTATGGCTACACCTTC.

The chain employs TRBV7-9 and TRBJ2-2, with D hard to call. Trimming cost V 7 bases and J 7 bases, with 22 bases left between them. The CDR3 covers 16 residues. Germline loops: CDR1 SEHNR, CDR2 FQNEAQ (reference sequence). The CDR3 coding sequence is TGTGCCAGCACGCCCCTTGACTCTCCTTTTAGCGGGGAGCTGTTTTTT. This sequence encodes CASTPLDSPFSGELFF.

This chain uses TRBV29-1 with TRBJ2-1; 9 bases align to TRBD2. J lost 2 bases, V lost 5 bases, and 1 base had no gene match. The CDR3 loop spans 13 amino acids. Per the germline V gene, CDR1 is SQVTM and CDR2 is ANQGSEA. The CDR3 region is CSVRLAAYNEQFF. In nucleotides, the CDR3 is TGCAGCGTTAGACTAGCGGCCTACAATGAGCAGTTCTTC.

The sample holds one count of this clone. V gene TRBV19 combines with J gene TRBJ2-7; the match to TRBD2 covers 9 bases. After removal of 1 base from V and 3 bases from J, the junction contained 4 bases not matched to a gene. In germline, CDR1 is LNHDA, CDR2 SQIVND (reference sequence). The CDR3 has 15 residues. The CDR3 region has the DNA TGTGCCAGTAGTATAGGCTCTAGCGGGGACTACGAGCAGTACTTC. Its protein is CASSIGSSGDYEQYF.

The chain has TRBV2 and TRBJ1-6; 7 bases are a match to TRBD1. After removal of 6 bases from V and 8 bases from J, the junction contained 7 bases not matched to a gene. The CDR3 is 14 amino acids. Germline CDR1 SNHLY, CDR2 FYNNEI. The CDR3 protein is CASRHRDSYSPLHF. The CDR3 DNA sequence: TGTGCCAGCAGGCACCGGGACAGTTATTCACCCCTCCACTTT.

The CDR3 coding sequence is TGTGCCAGCATCGGAGGGTCTCCCGAAAAACTGTTTTTT. Its translation is CASIGGSPEKLFF. The V call is TRBV7-9, the J call TRBJ1-4; D gene uncertain. Between the trimmed V and J ends, which lost 7 bases and 8 bases, there was a span of 14 bases. Germline V CDR1 and CDR2: SEHNR, FQNEAQ (reference sequence). This CDR3 comprises 13 residues.

CDR3 nucleotides: TGTGCCAGCGCCCTCTGGAGCTCTGGAAACACCATATATTTT. Residues: CASALWSSGNTIYF. The rearrangement links TRBV9 to TRBJ1-3; D remains unclear. The CDR3 has 14 residues. Germline-derived CDR1 and CDR2 are SGDLS and YYNGEE. Trimming pared 7 bases from V and 0 bases from J, leaving 11 bases between.

J is TRBJ1-1 and V is TRBV6-5; 9 bases align to TRBD1. The V gene's germline CDR1 is MNHEY and CDR2 SVGAGI. This CDR3 spans 14 amino acids. The CDR3 DNA sequence: TGTGCAGCACTACGGGACAGGGAAAACACTGAAGCTTTCTTT. This translates into CAALRDRENTEAFF.

V is TRBV19 and J is TRBJ2-1; 9 bases fit TRBD1. V dropped 5 bases and J dropped 0; count of bases not matched to a gene: 8. The CDR3 loop spans 17 amino acids. Germline-derived CDR1 and CDR2 are LNHDA and SQIVND (reference sequence). CDR3 region: CASSATGGPSSYNEQFF. CDR3 sequence (DNA): TGTGCCAGTAGTGCTACAGGGGGCCCTAGCTCCTACAATGAGCAGTTCTTC.

The chain uses TRBV9 and TRBJ1-1, with 9 positions matching TRBD1. Germline V gene lookup returns CDR1 SGDLS and CDR2 YYNGEE. The CDR3 consists of 17 residues. V lost 0 bases, J lost 2 bases, and 8 bases stayed unmatched. The CDR3 sequence: CASSVDLQTGGNTEAFF. The CDR3, as DNA: TGTGCCAGCAGCGTAGACCTCCAGACAGGGGGAAACACTGAAGCTTTCTTT.

CDR3 coding DNA: TGTGCCAGCAGCCGCGGGGGGGCGGACACCGGGGAGCTGTTTTTT. It yields the protein CASSRGGADTGELFF. The chain joins TRBV7-9 to TRBJ2-2; 9 nucleotides agree with TRBD2. Looked up from germline, CDR1 is SEHNR and CDR2 is FQNEAQ (reference sequence). V lost 5 bases to trimming and J lost 3 bases; unmatched junction nucleotides: 4. The CDR3 is 15 amino acids.

This chain connects TRBV20-1 to TRBJ1-1; no reliable D call. Trimming cost V 6 bases and J 0 bases, with 5 bases left between them. The CDR3 loop spans 11 amino acids. Germline CDR1 DFQATT, CDR2 SNEGSKA (reference sequence). The CDR3 bases are TGCAGTGCGGAGATGAACACTGAAGCTTTCTTT. It is translated as CSAEMNTEAFF.

The rearrangement joins TRBV6-5 to TRBJ2-1, with 8 bases identical to TRBD2. The CDR3 is made up of 13 amino acids. Trimming cost V 0 bases and J 14 bases; bases outside gene matches: 6. The germline CDR1 and CDR2 sequences are MNHEY and SVGAGI. The CDR3 region is CASSYSRTSLEFF. The CDR3 region has the DNA TGTGCCAGCAGTTACTCCCGGACTAGCCTCGAGTTCTTC.

The V and J genes are TRBV4-2 and TRBJ1-3; 10 bases fit TRBD1. Germline CDR1 and CDR2: LGHNA and YNFKEQ. V lost 3 bases and J lost 3; bases outside the gene matches: 5. This CDR3 contains 16 residues. The CDR3 DNA is TGTGCCAGCAGCCAGTTAGGGACAGGGGTTGGAAACACCATATATTTT. Its protein product is CASSQLGTGVGNTIYF.

This clone has just one count. This sequence joins TRBV19 and TRBJ2-1, with 7 bases fitting TRBD2. CDR1 and CDR2 from the germline V gene are LNHDA and SQIVND (reference sequence). V lost 5 bases, J lost 1 base, and 5 bases stayed unmatched. The CDR3 has 15 residues. The CDR3 is CASSPTSSSYNEQFF. In nucleotides, the CDR3 is TGTGCCAGTAGTCCGACTAGCAGTTCCTACAATGAGCAGTTCTTC.

The rearrangement uses TRBV27 and TRBJ1-6; D remains ambiguous. The CDR3 is 16 residues long. V was shortened by 1 base and J by 6 bases, with 13 bases between the two germline ends. The germline CDR1 and CDR2 sequences are MNHEY and SMNVEV (reference sequence). CDR3 DNA: TGTGCCAGCAGTTTATATCAGTTAGCCTCTAATTCACCCCTCCACTTT. This gives the protein CASSLYQLASNSPLHF.

This chain connects TRBV27 to TRBJ2-1, with 10 bases aligning to TRBD2. With 6 bases clipped from V and 9 bases from J, the junction kept 8 bases outside the gene matches. Germline V gene data show CDR1 as MNHEY and CDR2 as SMNVEV (reference sequence). The CDR3 length is 14 residues. CDR3: CASRPGTSVSEQFF. The CDR3 DNA sequence: TGTGCCAGCAGACCCGGGACTAGCGTGAGTGAGCAGTTCTTC.

The gene calls are TRBV2 and TRBJ2-1; 8 nucleotides agree with TRBD1. V was clipped by 8 bases and J by 6 bases; unmatched bases: 0. The CDR3 extends over 11 amino acids. Germline assignment: CDR1 SNHLY and CDR2 FYNNEI. CDR3 residues: CASGQGNEQFF. The CDR3 DNA reads as TGTGCCAGCGGACAGGGCAATGAGCAGTTCTTC.

This chain joins TRBV15 and TRBJ2-3; possible D gene TRBD1, 6 bases. Trimming took off 6 bases at V and 0 bases at J, with 10 bases between the two ends. The CDR3 has 14 residues. From germline, CDR1 is LNHNV and CDR2 YYDKDF (reference sequence). This CDR3 reads CATSPTGSTDTQYF. DNA of the CDR3: TGTGCCACCAGTCCGACAGGTAGCACAGATACGCAGTATTTT.